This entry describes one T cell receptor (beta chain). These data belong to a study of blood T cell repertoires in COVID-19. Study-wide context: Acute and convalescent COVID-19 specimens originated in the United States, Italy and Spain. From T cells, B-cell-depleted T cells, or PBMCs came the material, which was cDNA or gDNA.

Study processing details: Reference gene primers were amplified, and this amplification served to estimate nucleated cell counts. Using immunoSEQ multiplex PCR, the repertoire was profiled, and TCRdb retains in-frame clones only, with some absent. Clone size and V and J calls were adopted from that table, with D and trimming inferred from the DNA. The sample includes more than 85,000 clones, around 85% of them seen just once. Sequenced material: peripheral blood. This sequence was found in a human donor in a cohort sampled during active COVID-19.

Written as DNA, the CDR3 is TGTGCCACCTACTCTCAACAGGGGACCTACGAGCAGTACTTC. Its translation: CATYSQQGTYEQYF. V is TRBV6-5 and J is TRBJ2-7; 7 bases agree with TRBD1. The CDR3 runs 14 residues. Per germline, CDR1 MNHEY and CDR2 SVGAGI. Germline trimming cut 10 bases from V and 2 bases from J; bases unmatched to any gene: 11.